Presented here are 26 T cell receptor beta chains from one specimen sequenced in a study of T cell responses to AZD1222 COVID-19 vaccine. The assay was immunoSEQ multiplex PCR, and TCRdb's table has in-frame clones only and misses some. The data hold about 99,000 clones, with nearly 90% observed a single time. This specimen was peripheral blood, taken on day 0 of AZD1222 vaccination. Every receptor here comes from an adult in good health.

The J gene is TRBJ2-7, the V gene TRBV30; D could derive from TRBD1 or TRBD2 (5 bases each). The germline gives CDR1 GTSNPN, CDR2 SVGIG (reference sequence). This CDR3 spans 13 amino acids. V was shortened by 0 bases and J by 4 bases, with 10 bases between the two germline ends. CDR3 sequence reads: CAWSVQGPYEQYV. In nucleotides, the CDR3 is TGTGCCTGGAGTGTTCAGGGACCATACGAGCAGTACGTC.

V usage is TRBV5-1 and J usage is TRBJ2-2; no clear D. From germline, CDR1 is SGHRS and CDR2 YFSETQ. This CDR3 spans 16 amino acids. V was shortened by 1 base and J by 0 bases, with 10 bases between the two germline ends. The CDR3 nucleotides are TGCGCCAGCAGCTTGTACAGCGCTACGAACACCGGGGAGCTGTTTTTT. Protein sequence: CASSLYSATNTGELFF.

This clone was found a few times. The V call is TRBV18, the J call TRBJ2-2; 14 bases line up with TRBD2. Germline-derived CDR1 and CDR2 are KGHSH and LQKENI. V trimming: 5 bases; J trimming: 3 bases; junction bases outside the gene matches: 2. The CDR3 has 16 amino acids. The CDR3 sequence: CASSEGLAGDTGELFF. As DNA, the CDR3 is TGTGCCAGCTCAGAGGGACTAGCGGGAGACACCGGGGAGCTGTTTTTT.

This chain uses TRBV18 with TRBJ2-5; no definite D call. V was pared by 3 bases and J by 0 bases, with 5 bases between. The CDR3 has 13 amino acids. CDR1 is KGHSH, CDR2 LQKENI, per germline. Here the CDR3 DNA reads TGTGCCAGCTCACCGAAGGACCAAGAGACCCAGTACTTC. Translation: CASSPKDQETQYF.

The CDR3 DNA reads TGCAGTGCTAGTATGAGGCAGTTCAACACTGAAGCTTTCTTT. Translating it yields CSASMRQFNTEAFF. V and J are TRBV20-1 and TRBJ1-1; D is ambiguous. Germline V lookup: CDR1 DFQATT, CDR2 SNEGSKA (reference sequence). Trimming left V 3 bases short and J 2 bases short, with 13 bases between. This CDR3 is 14 amino acids long.

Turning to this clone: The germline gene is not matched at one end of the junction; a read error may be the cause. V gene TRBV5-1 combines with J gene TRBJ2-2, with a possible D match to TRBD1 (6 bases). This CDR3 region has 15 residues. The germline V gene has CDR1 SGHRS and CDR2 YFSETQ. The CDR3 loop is CASSLGNRDTGELFF. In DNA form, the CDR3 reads TGTGCCAGCAGCTTGGGAAACAGGGACACCGGGGAGCTGTTTTTT.

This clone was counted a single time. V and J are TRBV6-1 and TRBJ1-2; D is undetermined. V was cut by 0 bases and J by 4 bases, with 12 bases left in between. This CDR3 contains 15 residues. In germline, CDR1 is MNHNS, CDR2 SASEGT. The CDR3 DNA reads TGTGCCAGCAGTGAAGCTCCCGGGCAGAGCTATGGCTACACCTTC. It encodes CASSEAPGQSYGYTF.

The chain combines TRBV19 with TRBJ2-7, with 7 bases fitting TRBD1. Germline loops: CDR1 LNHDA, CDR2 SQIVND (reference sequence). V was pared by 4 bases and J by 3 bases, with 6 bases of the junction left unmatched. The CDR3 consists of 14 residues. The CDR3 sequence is CASSTVTGIYEQYF. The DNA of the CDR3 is TGTGCCAGTAGTACGGTGACAGGGATCTACGAGCAGTACTTC.

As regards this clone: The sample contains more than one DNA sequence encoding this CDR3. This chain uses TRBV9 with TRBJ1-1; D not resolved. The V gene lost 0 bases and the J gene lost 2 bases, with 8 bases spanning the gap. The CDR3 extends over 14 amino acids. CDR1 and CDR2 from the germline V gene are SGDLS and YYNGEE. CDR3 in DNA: TGTGCCAGCAGCGTAGTTCCGGGAAACACTGAAGCTTTCTTT. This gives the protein CASSVVPGNTEAFF.

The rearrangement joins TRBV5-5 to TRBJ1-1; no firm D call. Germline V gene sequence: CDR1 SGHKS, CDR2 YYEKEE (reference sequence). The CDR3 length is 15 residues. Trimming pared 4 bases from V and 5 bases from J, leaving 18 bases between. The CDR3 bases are TGTGCCAGCAGCCTTGAGGCAGGAAGGTATACTGAAGCTTTCTTT. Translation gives CASSLEAGRYTEAFF.

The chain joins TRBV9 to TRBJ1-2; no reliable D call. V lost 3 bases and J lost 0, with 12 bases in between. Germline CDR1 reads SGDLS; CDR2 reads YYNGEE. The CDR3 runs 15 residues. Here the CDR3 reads CASSGDTVANYGYTF. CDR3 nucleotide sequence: TGTGCCAGCAGCGGCGACACGGTAGCTAACTATGGCTACACCTTC.

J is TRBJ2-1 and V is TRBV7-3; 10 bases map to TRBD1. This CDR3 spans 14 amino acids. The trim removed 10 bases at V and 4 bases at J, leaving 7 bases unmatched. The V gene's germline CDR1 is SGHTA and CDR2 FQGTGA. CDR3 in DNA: TGTGCCACCTCTCGGGACAGGGGATACAATGAGCAGTTCTTC. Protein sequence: CATSRDRGYNEQFF.

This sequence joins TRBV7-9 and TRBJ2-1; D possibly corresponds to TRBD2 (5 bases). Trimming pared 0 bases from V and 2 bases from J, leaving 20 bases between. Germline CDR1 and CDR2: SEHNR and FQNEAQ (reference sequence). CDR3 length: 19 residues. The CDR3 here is CASSLATLGNYRAYNEQFF. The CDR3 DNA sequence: TGTGCCAGCAGCTTAGCCACACTAGGAAATTATCGAGCCTACAATGAGCAGTTCTTC.

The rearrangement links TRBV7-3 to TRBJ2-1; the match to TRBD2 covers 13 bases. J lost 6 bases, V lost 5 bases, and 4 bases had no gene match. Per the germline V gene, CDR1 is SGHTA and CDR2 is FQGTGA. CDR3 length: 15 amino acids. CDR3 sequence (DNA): TGTGCCAGCAGCGCGGGACTAGCGGGAACCAATGAGCAGTTCTTC. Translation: CASSAGLAGTNEQFF.

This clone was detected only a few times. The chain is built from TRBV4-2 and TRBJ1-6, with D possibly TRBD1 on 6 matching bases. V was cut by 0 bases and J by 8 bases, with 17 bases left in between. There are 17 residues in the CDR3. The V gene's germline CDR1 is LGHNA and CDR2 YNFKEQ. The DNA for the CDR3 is TGTGCCAGCAGCCAAGATCATGGGGGCAGCGGGGATTCACCCCTCCACTTT. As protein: CASSQDHGGSGDSPLHF.

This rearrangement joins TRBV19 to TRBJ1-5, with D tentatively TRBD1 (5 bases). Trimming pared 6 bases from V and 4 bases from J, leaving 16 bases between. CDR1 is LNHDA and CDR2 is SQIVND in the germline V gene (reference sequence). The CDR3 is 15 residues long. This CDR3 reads CASRPLRGENQPQHF. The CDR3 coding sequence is TGTGCCAGTAGACCGCTCCGGGGGGAGAATCAGCCCCAGCATTTT.

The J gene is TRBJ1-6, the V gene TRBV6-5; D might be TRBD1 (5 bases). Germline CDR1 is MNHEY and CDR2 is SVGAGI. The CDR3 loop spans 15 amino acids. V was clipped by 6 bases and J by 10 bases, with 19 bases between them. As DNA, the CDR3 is TGTGCCAGCAGCCGGACCCCGGGGGGAGGGTCACCCCTCCACTTT. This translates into CASSRTPGGGSPLHF.

The CDR3 region is CASSIGGAGADTQYF. The CDR3 DNA sequence: TGTGCCAGTAGTATAGGCGGGGCAGGCGCAGATACGCAGTATTTT. The rearrangement links TRBV19 to TRBJ2-3, with D tentatively TRBD2 (6 bases). CDR3 length: 15 residues. Trimming cost V 1 base and J 4 bases, with 12 bases left between them. Germline V gene data show CDR1 as LNHDA and CDR2 as SQIVND (reference sequence). Complete variable domain (other parts from reference TRBV19 and TRBJ2-3): DGGITQSPKYLFRKEGQNVTLSCEQNLNHDAMYWYRQDPGQGLRLIYYSQIVNDFQKGDIAEGYSVSREKKESFPLTVTSAQKNPTAFYLCASSIGGAGADTQYFGPGTRLTVL.

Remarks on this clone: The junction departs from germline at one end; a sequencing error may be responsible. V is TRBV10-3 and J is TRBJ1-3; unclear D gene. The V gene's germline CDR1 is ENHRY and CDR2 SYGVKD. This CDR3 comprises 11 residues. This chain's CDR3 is CAPHTGNTIYF. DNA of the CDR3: TGTGCCCCTCATACTGGGAACACCATATATTTT.

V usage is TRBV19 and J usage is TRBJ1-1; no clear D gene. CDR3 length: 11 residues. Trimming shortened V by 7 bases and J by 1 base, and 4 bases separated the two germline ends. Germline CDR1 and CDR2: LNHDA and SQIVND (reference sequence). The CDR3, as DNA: TGTGCCAGTATCAAGAACACTGAAGCTTTCTTT. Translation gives CASIKNTEAFF.

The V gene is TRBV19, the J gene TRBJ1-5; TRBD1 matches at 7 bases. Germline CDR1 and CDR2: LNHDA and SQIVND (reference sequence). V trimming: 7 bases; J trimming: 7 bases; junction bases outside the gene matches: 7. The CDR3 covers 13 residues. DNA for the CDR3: TGTGCCAGTAATGACAGGGTAGGGCAGCCCCAGCATTTT. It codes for CASNDRVGQPQHF.

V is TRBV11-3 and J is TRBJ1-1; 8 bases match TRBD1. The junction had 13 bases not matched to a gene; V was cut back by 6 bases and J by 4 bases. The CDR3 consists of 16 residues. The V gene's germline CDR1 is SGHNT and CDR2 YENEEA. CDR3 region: CASRGPSTGVPTEAFF. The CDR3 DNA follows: TGTGCCAGCAGGGGCCCCTCGACAGGGGTGCCCACTGAAGCTTTCTTT.

CDR3 sequence: CASGRDRDTRRAFF. The CDR3, as DNA: TGTGCCAGCGGACGTGACCGGGACACCCGGAGAGCTTTCTTT. This chain joins TRBV19 and TRBJ1-1; possibly TRBD1 for D (6 bases). Germline values: CDR1 LNHDA, CDR2 SQIVND (reference sequence). This CDR3 is 14 amino acids long. V was pared by 9 bases and J by 10 bases, with 24 bases between.

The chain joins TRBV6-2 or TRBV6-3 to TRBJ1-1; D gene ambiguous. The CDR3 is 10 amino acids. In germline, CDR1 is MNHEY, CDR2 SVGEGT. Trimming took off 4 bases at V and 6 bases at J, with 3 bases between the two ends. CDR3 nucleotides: TGTGCCAGCAGTTCTTCTGAAGCTTTCTTT. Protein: CASSSSEAFF.

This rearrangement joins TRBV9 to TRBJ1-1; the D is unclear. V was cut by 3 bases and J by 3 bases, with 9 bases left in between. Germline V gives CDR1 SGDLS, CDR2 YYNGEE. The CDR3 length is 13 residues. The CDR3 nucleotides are TGTGCCAGCAGCGCGGACCTAGACACTGAAGCTTTCTTT. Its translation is CASSADLDTEAFF.

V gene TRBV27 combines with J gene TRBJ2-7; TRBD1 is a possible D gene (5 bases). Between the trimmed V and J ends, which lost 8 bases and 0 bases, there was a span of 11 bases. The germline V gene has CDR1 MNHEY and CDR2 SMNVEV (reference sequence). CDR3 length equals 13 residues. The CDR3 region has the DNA TGTGCCAGCTCCAGGGCTCTCTCCTACGAGCAGTACTTC. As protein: CASSRALSYEQYF.